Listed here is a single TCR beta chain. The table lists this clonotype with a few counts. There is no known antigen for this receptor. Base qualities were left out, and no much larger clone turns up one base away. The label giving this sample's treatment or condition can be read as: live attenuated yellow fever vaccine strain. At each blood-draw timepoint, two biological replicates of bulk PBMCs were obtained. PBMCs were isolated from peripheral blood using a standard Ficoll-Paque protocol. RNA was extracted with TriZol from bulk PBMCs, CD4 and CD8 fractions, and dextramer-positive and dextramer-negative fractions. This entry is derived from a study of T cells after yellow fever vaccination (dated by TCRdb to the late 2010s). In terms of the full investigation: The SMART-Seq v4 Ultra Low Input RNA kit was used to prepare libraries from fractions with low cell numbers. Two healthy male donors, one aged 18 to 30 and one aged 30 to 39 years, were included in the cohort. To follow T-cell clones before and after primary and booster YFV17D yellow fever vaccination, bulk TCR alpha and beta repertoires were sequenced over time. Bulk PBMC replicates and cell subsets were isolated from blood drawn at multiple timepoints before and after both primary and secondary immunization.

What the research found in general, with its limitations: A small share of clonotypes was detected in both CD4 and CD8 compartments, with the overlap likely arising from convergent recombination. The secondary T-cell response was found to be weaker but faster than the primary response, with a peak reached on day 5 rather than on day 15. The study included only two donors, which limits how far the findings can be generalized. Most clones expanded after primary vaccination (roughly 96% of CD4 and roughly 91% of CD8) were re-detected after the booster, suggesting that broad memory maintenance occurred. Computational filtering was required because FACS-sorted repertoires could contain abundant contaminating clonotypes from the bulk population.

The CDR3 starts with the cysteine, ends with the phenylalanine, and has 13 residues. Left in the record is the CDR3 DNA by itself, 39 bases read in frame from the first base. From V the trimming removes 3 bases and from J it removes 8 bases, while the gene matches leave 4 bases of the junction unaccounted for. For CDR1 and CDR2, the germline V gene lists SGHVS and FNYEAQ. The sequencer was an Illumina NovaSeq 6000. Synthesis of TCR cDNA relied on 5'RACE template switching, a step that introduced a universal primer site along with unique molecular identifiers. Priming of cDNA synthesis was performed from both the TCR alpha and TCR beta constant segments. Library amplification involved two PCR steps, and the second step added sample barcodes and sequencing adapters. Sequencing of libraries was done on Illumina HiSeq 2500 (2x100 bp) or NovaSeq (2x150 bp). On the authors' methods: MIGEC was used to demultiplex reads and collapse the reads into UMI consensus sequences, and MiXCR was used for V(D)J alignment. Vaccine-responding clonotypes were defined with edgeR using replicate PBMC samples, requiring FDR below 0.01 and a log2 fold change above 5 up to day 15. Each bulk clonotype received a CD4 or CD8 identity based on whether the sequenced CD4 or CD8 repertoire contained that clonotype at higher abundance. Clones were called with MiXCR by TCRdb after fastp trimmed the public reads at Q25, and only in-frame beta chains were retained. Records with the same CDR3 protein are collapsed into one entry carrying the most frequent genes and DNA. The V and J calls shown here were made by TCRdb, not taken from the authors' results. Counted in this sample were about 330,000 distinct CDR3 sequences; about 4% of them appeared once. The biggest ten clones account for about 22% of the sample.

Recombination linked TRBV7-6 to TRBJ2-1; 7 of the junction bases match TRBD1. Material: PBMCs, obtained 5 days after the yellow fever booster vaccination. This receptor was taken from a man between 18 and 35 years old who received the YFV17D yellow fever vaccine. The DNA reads TGTGCCAGCAGCTTTACAGGGGTCGATGAGCAGTTCTTC. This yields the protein CASSFTGVDEQFF.